This T cell receptor (beta chain) was sequenced during a study of response to subunit inactivated influenza vaccine. Study results and limitations: Only a handful of new T cells, the authors suggested, are recruited with each seasonal influenza vaccination.

Looked up from germline, CDR1 is SQVTM and CDR2 is ANQGSEA. Trimming pared 3 bases from V and 0 bases from J, leaving 12 bases between. The CDR3 has 14 residues. This clonotype was found a few times. As yet, its antigen is unknown. TCRdb re-derived calls from the RT-PCR reads in MiXCR, one entry per CDR3 protein. The table includes roughly 780,000 distinct CDR3 sequences, around 20% detected once. The rearrangement links TRBV29-1 to TRBJ2-7; D remains ambiguous. This sequence was found in a man aged 50 to 59 who received an inactivated influenza vaccine. The specimen comprised PBMCs from blood, sampled about 5 days after vaccination. CDR3 sequence reads: CSVELRWGSYEQYF. The CDR3 DNA reads as TGCAGCGTTGAGTTGCGGTGGGGCTCCTACGAGCAGTACTTC.